This TCR beta chain was found in a study of vaccination and CD4 T cells after COVID-19. As for the study in general: Stimulation of the cells used overlapping spike peptide pools from SARS-CoV-2 and from the common cold coronaviruses HCoV-NL63, HCoV-OC43 and HCoV-229E.

This clonotype appeared a few times. Antigen: not known. Germline loops: CDR1 MNHEY, CDR2 SMNVEV (reference sequence). The V end was cut by 5 bases, the J end by 10 bases, with 15 bases between. The CDR3 extends over 14 amino acids. Oncomine TCR Beta short-read sequencing was applied to DNA from cultured CD4+ T cells. After culture, CD4+ T cells served as the source for genomic DNA extraction. TCRdb re-called the PCR reads through MiXCR, storing one row per CDR3 protein. The top ten hold 9.5% to 13% of the sample, which has 13,000 to 15,000 distinct CDR3 sequences, approximately 73% seen once. Indicated treatment: roughly 10-day PBMC culture with coronavirus spike peptide pools or control peptides (ViraFEST assay). At both days 3 and 7, half the medium was replaced with fresh IL-2 medium.

The clonotype comes from a human donor who had recovered from COVID-19. This chain connects TRBV27 to TRBJ1-6; no firm D call. Sequencing input: CD4+ T cells from blood, cultured in vitro. The CDR3 reads CASSREPRVSPLHF. CDR3 coding DNA: TGTGCCAGCAGTAGGGAACCTAGGGTGTCACCCCTCCACTTT.